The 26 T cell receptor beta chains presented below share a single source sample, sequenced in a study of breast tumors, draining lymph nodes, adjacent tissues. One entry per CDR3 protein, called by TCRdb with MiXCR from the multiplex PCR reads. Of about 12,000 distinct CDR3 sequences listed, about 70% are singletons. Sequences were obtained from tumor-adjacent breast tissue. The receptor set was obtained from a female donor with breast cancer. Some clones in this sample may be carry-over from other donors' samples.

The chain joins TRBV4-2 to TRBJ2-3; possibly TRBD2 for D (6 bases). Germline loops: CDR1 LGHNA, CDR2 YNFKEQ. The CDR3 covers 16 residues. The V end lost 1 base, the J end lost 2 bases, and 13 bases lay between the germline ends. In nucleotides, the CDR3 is TGTGCCAGCAGCCAAGTCCCACTAGCTCCCACAGATACGCAGTATTTT. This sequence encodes CASSQVPLAPTDTQYF.

The CDR3 bases are TGTGCCAGCAGCTTCTCCGGGACAGGGGGCGCAAATGAGCAGTTCTTC. Amino acids: CASSFSGTGGANEQFF. This chain joins TRBV7-8 and TRBJ2-1; TRBD1 agrees at 12 bases. V lost 3 bases and J lost 7; bases outside the gene matches: 7. Germline assignment: CDR1 SGHVS and CDR2 FQNEAQ. CDR3 size: 16 residues.

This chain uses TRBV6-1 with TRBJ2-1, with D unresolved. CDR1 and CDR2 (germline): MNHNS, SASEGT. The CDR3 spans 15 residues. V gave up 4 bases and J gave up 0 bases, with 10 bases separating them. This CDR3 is CASSGPPSSYNEQFF. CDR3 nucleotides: TGTGCCAGCAGTGGACCTCCCAGCTCCTACAATGAGCAGTTCTTC.

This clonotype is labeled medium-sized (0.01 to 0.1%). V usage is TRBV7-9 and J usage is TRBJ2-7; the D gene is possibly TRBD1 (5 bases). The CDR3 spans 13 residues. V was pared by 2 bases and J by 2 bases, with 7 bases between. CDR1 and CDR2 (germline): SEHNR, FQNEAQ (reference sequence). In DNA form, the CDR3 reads TGTGCCAGCAGCTTAACAGGAGCCTACGAGCAGTACTTC. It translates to CASSLTGAYEQYF.

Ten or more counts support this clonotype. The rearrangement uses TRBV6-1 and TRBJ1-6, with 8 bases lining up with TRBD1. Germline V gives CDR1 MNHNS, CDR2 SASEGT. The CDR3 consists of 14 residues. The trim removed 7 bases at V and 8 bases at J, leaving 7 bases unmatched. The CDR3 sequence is CASTPRGLYSPLHF. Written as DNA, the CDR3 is TGTGCCAGCACCCCCAGGGGGCTTTATTCACCCCTCCACTTT.

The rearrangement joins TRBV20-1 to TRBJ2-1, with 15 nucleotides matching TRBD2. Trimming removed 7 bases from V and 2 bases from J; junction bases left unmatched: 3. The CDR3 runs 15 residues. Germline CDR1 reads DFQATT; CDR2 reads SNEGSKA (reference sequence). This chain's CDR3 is CSVRTSGRAYNEQFF. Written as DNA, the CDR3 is TGCAGTGTTCGGACTAGCGGGAGGGCCTACAATGAGCAGTTCTTC.

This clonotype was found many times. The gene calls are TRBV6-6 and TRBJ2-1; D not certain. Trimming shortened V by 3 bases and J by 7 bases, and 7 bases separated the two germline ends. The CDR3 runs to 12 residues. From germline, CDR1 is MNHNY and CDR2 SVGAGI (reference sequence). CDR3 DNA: TGTGCCAGCAGTTATTGGGCAAATGAGCAGTTCTTC. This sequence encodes CASSYWANEQFF.

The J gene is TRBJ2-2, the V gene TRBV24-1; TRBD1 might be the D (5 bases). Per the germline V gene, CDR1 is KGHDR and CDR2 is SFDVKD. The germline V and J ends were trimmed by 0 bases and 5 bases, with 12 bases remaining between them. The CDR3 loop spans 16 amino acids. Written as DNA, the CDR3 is TGTGCCACCAGTGATTTGAATGGGCAGGGAACCGGGGAGCTGTTTTTT. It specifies CATSDLNGQGTGELFF.

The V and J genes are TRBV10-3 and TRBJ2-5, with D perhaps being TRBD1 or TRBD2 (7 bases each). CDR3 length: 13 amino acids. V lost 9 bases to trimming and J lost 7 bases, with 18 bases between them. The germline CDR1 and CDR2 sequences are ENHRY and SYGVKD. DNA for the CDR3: TGTGCCATATGTACAGGGGAGGGTGGGACCCAGTACTTC. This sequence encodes CAICTGEGGTQYF.

The CDR3 loop reads CATSDFVAGELFF. The CDR3 coding sequence is TGTGCCACCAGTGATTTCGTTGCCGGGGAGCTGTTTTTT. The chain carries TRBV24-1 and TRBJ2-2; no reliable D call. Trimming shortened V by 1 base and J by 6 bases, and 5 bases separated the two germline ends. Looked up from germline, CDR1 is KGHDR and CDR2 is SFDVKD. The CDR3 loop spans 13 amino acids.

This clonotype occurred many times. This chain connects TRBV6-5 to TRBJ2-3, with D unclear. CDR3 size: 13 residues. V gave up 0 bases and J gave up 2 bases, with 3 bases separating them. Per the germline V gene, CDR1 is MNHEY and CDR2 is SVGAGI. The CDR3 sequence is CASSYSDTDTQYF. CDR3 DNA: TGTGCCAGCAGTTACTCAGACACAGATACGCAGTATTTT.

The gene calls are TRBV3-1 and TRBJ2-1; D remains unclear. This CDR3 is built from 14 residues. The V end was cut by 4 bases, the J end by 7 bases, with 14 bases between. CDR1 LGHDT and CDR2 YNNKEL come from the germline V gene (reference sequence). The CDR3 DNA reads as TGTGCCAGCAGCCTTAACTTACTGGGTAATGAGCAGTTCTTC. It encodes CASSLNLLGNEQFF.

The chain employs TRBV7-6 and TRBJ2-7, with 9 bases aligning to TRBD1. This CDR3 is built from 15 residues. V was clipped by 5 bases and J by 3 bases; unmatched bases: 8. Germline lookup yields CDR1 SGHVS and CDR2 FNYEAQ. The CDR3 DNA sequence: TGTGCCAGCAGCGCTGGGACAGGGAAGTACTACGAGCAGTACTTC. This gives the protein CASSAGTGKYYEQYF.

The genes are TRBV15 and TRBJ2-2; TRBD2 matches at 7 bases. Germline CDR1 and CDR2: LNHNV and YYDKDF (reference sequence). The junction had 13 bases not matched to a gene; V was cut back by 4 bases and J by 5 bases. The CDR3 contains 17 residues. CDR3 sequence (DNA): TGTGCCACCAGCAAAAAGACTAAACTAGCGTTAACCGGGGAGCTGTTTTTT. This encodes CATSKKTKLALTGELFF. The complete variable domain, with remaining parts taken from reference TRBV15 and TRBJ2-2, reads DAMVIQNPRYQVTQFGKPVTLSCSQTLNHNVMYWYQQKSSQAPKLLFHYYDKDFNNEADTPDNFQSRRPNTSFCFLDIRSPGLGDTAMYLCATSKKTKLALTGELFFGEGSRLTVL.

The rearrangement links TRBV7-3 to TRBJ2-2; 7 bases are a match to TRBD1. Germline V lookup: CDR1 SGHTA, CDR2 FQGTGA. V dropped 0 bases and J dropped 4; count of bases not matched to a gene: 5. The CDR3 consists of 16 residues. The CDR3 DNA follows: TGTGCCAGCAGCTTAACACCCGACAGGGTCACCGGGGAGCTGTTTTTT. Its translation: CASSLTPDRVTGELFF. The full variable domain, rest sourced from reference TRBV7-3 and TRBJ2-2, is GAGVSQTPSNKVTEKGKYVELRCDPISGHTALYWYRQSLGQGPEFLIYFQGTGAADDSGLPNDRFFAVRPEGSVSTLKIQRTERGDSAVYLCASSLTPDRVTGELFFGEGSRLTVL.

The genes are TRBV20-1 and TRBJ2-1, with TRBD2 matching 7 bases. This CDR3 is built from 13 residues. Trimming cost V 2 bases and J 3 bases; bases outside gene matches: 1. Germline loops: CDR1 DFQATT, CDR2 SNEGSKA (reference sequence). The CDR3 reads CSARSGIYNEQFF. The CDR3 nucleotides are TGCAGTGCTAGAAGCGGGATCTACAATGAGCAGTTCTTC.

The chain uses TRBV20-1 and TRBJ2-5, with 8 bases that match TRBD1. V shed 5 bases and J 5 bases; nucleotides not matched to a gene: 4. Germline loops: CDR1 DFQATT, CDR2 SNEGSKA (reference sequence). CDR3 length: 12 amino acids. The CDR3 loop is CSADDRGETQYF. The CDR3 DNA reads TGCAGTGCTGACGACAGGGGTGAGACCCAGTACTTC.

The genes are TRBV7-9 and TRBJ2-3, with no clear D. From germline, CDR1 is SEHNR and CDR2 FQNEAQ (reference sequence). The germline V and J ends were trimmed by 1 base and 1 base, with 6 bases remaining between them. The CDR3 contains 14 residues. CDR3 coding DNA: TGTGCCAGCAGCTTAGGAAGGGGCACAGATACGCAGTATTTT. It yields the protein CASSLGRGTDTQYF.

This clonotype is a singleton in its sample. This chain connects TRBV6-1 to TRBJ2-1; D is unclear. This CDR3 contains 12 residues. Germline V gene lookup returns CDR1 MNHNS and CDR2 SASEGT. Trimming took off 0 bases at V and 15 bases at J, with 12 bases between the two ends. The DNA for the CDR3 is TGTGCCAGCAGTGAAGCAGGAGATCGACGGTTCTTC. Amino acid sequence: CASSEAGDRRFF.

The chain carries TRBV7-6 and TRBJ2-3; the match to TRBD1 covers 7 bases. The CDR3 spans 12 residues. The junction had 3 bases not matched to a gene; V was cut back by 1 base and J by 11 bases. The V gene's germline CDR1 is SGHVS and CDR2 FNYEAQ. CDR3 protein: CASSLEGGRQYF. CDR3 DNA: TGTGCCAGCAGCTTAGAAGGGGGCAGGCAGTATTTT.

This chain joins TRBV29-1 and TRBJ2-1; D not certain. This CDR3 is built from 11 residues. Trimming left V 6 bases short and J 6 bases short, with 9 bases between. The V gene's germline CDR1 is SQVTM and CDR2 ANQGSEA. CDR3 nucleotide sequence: TGCAGCGTACCTAGAGGCAATGAGCAGTTCTTC. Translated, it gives CSVPRGNEQFF.

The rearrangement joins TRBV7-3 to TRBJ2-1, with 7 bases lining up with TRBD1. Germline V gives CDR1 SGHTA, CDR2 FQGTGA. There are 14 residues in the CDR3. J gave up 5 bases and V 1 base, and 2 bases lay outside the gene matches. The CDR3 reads CASSLMGQHNEQFF. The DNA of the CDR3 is TGTGCCAGCAGCTTAATGGGACAGCACAATGAGCAGTTCTTC. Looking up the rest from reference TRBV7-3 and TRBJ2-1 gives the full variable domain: GAGVSQTPSNKVTEKGKYVELRCDPISGHTALYWYRQSLGQGPEFLIYFQGTGAADDSGLPNDRFFAVRPEGSVSTLKIQRTERGDSAVYLCASSLMGQHNEQFFGPGTRLTVL.

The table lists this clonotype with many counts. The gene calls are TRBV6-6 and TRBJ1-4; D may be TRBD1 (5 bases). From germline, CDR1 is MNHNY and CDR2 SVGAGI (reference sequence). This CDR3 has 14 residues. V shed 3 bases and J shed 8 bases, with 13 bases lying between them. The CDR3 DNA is TGTGCCAGCAGTTATGGGGGGGAAGGGGAAAAACTGTTTTTT. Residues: CASSYGGEGEKLFF.

The CDR3 loop reads CASRGLGDKRNQPQHF. For the CDR3, the DNA is TGTGCCAGCAGAGGACTAGGGGACAAAAGGAATCAGCCCCAGCATTTT. The rearrangement links TRBV6-4 to TRBJ1-5, with D perhaps matching TRBD1 (6 bases). Deletions cut 6 bases from V and 4 bases from J, with 19 bases between. The CDR3 is made up of 16 amino acids. Per the germline V gene, CDR1 is MRHNA and CDR2 is SNTAGT.

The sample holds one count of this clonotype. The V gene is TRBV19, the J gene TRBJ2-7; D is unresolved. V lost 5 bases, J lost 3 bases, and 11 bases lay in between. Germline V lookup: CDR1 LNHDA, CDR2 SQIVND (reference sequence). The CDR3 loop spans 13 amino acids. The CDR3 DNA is TGTGCCAGTAGTTCTAAATCAGGCTACGAGCAGTACTTC. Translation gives CASSSKSGYEQYF.

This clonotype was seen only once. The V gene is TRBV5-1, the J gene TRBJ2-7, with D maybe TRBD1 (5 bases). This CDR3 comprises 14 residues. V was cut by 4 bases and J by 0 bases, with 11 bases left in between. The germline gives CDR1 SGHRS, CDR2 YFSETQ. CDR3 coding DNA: TGCGCCAGCAGCCCCGACAGTAGCTCCTACGAGCAGTACTTC. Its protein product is CASSPDSSSYEQYF.